The TCR beta chain under discussion was sequenced for a study of Ad26.COV2.S vaccination and SARS-CoV-2 variants. The CDR3 runs to 16 residues. J gave up 4 bases and V 3 bases, and 9 bases lay outside the gene matches. The germline gives CDR1 SGHDT, CDR2 YYEEEE. Comment on this clone: No antigen is known for it.

This table comes from immunoSEQ multiplex PCR, and its TCRdb copy is limited to in-frame clones, with some not included. Altogether roughly 400,000 clones are present, about 92% being singletons, with the ten largest covering about 4.4%. Findings and caveats of the study: Substantial breadth was reported for post-vaccination spike-specific CD8+ and CD4+ T cells.

The treatment is: some 20 received Ad26.COV2.S at low or high dose, single or two shots; about 5 received placebo; per-sample allocation not given. The samples date from day 63 after the first vaccine or placebo injection. The sequence derives from a person aged 18-60 years who received the Ad26.COV2.S COVID-19 vaccine or a placebo. V and J are TRBV5-6 and TRBJ1-1; 10 bases fit TRBD1. Sample: peripheral blood, taken in a trial of Ad26.COV2.S vaccine versus placebo. The CDR3 reads CASSSGTGAGATEAFF. Written as DNA, the CDR3 is TGTGCCAGCAGCTCGGGGACAGGGGCGGGGGCCACTGAAGCTTTCTTT.